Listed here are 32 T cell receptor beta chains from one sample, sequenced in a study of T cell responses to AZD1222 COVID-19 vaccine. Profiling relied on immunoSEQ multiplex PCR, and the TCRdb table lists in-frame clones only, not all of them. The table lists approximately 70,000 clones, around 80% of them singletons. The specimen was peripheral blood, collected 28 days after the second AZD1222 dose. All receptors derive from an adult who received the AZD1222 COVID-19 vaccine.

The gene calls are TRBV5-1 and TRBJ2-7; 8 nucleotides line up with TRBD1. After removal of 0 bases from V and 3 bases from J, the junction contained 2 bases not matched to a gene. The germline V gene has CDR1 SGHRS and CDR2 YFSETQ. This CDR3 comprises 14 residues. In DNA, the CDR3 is TGCGCCAGCAGCTTGGGAGGACAGGGCTACGAGCAGTACTTC. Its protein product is CASSLGGQGYEQYF.

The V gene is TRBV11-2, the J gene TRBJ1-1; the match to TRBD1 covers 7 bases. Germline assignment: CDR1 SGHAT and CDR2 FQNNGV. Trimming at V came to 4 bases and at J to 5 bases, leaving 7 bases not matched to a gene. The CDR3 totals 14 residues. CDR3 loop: CASSYRQGWTEAFF. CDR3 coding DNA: TGTGCCAGCAGCTACAGACAGGGATGGACTGAAGCTTTCTTT.

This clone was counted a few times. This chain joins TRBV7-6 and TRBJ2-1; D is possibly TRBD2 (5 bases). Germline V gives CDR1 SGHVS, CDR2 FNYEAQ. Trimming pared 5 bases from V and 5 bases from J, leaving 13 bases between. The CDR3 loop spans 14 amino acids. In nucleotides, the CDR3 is TGTGCCAGCAGCCCCTTGGGAGTAGACAATGAGCAGTTCTTC. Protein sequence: CASSPLGVDNEQFF. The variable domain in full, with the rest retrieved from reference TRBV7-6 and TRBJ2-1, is GAGVSQSPRYKVTKRGQDVALRCDPISGHVSLYWYRQALGQGPEFLTYFNYEAQQDKSGLPNDRFSAERPEGSISTLTIQRTEQRDSAMYRCASSPLGVDNEQFFGPGTRLTVL.

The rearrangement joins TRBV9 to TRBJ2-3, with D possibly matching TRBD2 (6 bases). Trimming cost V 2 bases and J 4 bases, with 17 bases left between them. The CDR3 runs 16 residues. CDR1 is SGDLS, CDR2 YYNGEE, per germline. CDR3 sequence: CASSVGPGGSADTQYF. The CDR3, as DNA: TGTGCCAGCAGCGTTGGTCCCGGGGGAAGCGCAGATACGCAGTATTTT.

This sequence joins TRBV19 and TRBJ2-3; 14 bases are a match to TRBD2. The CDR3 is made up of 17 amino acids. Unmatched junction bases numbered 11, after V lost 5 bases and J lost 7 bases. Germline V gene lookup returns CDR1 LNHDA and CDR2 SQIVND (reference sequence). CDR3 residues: CASSLSGTSGRVHTQYF. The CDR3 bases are TGTGCCAGTAGTCTATCCGGGACTAGCGGGAGAGTCCATACGCAGTATTTT.

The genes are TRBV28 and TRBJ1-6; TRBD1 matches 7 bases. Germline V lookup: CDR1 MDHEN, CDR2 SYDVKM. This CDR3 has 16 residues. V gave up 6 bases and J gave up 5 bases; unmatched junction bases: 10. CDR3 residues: CASSSPGTADNSPLHF. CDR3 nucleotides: TGTGCCAGCAGCTCCCCCGGGACAGCAGATAATTCACCCCTCCACTTT.

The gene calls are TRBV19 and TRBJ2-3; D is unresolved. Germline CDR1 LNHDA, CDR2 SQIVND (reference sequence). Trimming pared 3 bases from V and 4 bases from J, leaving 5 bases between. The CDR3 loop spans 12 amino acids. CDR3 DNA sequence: TGTGCCAGTAGTATTAGGCCAGATACGCAGTATTTT. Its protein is CASSIRPDTQYF.

The CDR3 protein is CASNIDRLNTEAFF. CDR3 DNA sequence: TGTGCCAGTAATATTGACAGGTTGAACACTGAAGCTTTCTTT. The chain couples TRBV19 to TRBJ1-1; D might be TRBD1 (6 bases). V was cut by 7 bases and J by 0 bases, with 12 bases left in between. Germline V gene sequence: CDR1 LNHDA, CDR2 SQIVND (reference sequence). CDR3 length equals 14 residues.

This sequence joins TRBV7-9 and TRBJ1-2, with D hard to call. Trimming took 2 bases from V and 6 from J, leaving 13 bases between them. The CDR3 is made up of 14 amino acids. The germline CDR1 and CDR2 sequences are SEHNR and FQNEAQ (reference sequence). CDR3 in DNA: TGTGCCAGCAGCTTATACGGGGATGCAAATGGCTACACCTTC. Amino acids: CASSLYGDANGYTF.

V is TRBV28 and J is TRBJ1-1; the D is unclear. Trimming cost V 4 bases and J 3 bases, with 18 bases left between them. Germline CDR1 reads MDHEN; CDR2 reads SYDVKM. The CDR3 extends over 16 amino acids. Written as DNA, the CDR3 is TGTGCCAGCAGTTATCCGGTGCAGCGGATGGACACTGAAGCTTTCTTT. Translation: CASSYPVQRMDTEAFF. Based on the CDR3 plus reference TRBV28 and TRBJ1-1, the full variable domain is DVKVTQSSRYLVKRTGEKVFLECVQDMDHENMFWYRQDPGLGLRLIYFSYDVKMKEKGDIPEGYSVSREKKERFSLILESASTNQTSMYLCASSYPVQRMDTEAFFGQGTRLTVV.

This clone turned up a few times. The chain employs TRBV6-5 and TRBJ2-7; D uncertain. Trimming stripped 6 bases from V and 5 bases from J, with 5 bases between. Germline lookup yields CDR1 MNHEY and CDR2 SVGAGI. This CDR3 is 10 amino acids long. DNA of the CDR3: TGTGCCAGCAGCGACGACGAGCAGTACTTC. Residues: CASSDDEQYF.

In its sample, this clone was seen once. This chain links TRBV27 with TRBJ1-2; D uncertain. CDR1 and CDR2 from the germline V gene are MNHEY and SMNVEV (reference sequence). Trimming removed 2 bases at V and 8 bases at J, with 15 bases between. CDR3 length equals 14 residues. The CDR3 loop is CASSLGGRTYGYTF. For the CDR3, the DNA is TGTGCCAGCAGTTTAGGCGGGAGAACCTACGGCTACACCTTC.

CDR3 protein: CASRPGTGLTGELFF. The CDR3 bases are TGTGCCAGCAGACCCGGGACAGGGCTGACCGGGGAGCTGTTTTTT. The chain links TRBV28 to TRBJ2-2; TRBD1 matches 9 bases. The germline V gene has CDR1 MDHEN and CDR2 SYDVKM. Unmatched junction bases numbered 7, after V lost 6 bases and J lost 5 bases. The CDR3 spans 15 residues.

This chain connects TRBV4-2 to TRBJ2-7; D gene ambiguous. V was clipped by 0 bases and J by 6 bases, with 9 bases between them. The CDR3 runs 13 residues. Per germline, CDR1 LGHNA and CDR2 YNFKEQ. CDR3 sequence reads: CASSQDSVSEQYF. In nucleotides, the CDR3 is TGTGCCAGCAGCCAAGATAGTGTTTCCGAGCAGTACTTC.

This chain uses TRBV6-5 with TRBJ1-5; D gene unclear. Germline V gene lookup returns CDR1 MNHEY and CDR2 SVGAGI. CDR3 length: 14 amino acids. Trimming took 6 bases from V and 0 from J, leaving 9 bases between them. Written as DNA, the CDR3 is TGTGCCAGCAGCGAGGATTATAGCAATCAGCCCCAGCATTTT. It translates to CASSEDYSNQPQHF.

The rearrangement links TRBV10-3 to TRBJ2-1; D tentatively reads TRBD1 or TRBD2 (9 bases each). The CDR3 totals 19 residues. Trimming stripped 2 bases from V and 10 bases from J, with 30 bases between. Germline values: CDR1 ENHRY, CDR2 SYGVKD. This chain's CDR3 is CAISEAEPSGTTGGGEQFF. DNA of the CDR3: TGTGCCATCAGTGAGGCCGAGCCTAGCGGGACGACAGGGGGAGGAGAGCAGTTCTTC.

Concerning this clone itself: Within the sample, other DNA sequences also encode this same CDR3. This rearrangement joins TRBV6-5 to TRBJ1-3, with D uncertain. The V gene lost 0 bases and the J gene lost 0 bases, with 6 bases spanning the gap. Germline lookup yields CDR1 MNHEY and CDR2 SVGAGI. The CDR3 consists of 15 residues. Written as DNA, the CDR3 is TGTGCCAGCAGTTACTCGATGGGCTCTGGAAACACCATATATTTT. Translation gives CASSYSMGSGNTIYF.

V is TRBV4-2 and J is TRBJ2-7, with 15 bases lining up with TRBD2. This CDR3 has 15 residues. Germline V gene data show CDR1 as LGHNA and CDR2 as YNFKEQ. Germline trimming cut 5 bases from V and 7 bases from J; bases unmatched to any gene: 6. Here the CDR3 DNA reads TGTGCCAGCAGCTCGGGACTAGCGGGGGGCGGGGAGCAGTACTTC. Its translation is CASSSGLAGGGEQYF.

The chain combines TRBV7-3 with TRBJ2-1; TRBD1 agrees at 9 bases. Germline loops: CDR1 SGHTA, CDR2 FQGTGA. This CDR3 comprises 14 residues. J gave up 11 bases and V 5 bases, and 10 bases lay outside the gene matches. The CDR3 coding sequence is TGTGCCAGCAGCCTACAAACCGGGACAGGGAAGCAGTTCTTC. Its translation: CASSLQTGTGKQFF.

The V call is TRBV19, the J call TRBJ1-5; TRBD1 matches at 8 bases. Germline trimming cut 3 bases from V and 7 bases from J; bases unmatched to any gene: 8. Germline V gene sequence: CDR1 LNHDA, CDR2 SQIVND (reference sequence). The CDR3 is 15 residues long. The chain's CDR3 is CASSIGQGSGQPQHF. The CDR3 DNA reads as TGTGCCAGTAGTATTGGACAGGGATCAGGGCAGCCCCAGCATTTT.

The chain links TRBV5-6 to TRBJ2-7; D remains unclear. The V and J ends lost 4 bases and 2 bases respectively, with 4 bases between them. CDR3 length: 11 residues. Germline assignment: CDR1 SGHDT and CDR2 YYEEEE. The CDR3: CASSGPYEQYF. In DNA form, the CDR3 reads TGTGCCAGCAGCGGACCCTACGAGCAGTACTTC. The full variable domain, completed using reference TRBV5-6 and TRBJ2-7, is DAGVTQSPTHLIKTRGQQVTLRCSPKSGHDTVSWYQQALGQGPQFIFQYYEEEERQRGNFPDRFSGHQFPNYSSELNVNALLLGDSALYLCASSGPYEQYFGPGTRLTVT.

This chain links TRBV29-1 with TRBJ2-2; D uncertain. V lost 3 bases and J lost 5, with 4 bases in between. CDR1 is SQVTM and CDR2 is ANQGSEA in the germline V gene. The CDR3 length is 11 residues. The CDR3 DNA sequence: TGCAGCGTTGAGGTAACCGGGGAGCTGTTTTTT. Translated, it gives CSVEVTGELFF.

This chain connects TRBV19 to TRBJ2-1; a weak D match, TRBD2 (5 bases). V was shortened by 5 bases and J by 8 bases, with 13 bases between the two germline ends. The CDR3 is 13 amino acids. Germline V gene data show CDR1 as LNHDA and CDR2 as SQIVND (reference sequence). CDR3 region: CASSEGHKDEQFF. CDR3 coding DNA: TGTGCCAGTAGTGAGGGCCACAAGGATGAGCAGTTCTTC.

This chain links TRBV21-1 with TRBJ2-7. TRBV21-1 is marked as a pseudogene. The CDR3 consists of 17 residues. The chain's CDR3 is CASSNQGNRDRSYEQYF. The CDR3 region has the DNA TGTGCCAGCAGCAACCAAGGGAACCGGGACCGTTCCTACGAGCAGTACTTC.

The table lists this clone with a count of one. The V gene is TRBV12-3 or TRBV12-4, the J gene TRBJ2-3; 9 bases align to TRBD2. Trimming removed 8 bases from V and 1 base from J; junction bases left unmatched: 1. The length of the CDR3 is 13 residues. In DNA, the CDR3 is TGTGCCAGCCAGCGGGAGGGCACAGATACGCAGTATTTT. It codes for CASQREGTDTQYF.

CDR3 sequence reads: CASSFSYYGYTF. The CDR3 region has the DNA TGTGCCAGCAGTTTTAGTTACTATGGCTACACCTTC. This chain uses TRBV28 with TRBJ1-2; D unresolved. The CDR3 has 12 residues. V was cut by 3 bases and J by 3 bases, with 5 bases left in between. Germline V gene data show CDR1 as MDHEN and CDR2 as SYDVKM.

The CDR3 DNA is TGTGCCAGCAGCGAACAAAGGGGGAACTATGGCTACACCTTC. Protein: CASSEQRGNYGYTF. V usage is TRBV9 and J usage is TRBJ1-2; D is perhaps TRBD1 (6 bases). The germline CDR1 and CDR2 sequences are SGDLS and YYNGEE. This CDR3 contains 14 residues. V lost 3 bases to trimming and J lost 2 bases, with 11 bases between them.

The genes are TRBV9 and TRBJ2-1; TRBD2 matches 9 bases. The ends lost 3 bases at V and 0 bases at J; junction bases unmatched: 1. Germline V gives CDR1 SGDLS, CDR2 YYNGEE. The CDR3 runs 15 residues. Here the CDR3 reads CASSDSGSSYNEQFF. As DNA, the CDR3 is TGTGCCAGCAGCGATAGCGGGAGCTCCTACAATGAGCAGTTCTTC.

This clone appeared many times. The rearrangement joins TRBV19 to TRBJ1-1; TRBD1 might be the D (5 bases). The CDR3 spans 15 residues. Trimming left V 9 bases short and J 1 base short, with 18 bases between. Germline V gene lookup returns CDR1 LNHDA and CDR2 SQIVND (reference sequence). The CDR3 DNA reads TGTGCCAGGATGGGGACCCTCTGGGCGAACACTGAAGCTTTCTTT. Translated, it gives CARMGTLWANTEAFF.

The CDR3 here is CASSYVGGYEQYF. The DNA of the CDR3 is TGTGCCAGCAGTTACGTCGGGGGTTACGAGCAGTACTTC. The genes are TRBV6-5 and TRBJ2-7, with a tentative D call TRBD2 (6 bases). The V and J ends lost 2 bases and 4 bases respectively, with 9 bases between them. The CDR3 runs to 13 residues. Germline assignment: CDR1 MNHEY and CDR2 SVGAGI.

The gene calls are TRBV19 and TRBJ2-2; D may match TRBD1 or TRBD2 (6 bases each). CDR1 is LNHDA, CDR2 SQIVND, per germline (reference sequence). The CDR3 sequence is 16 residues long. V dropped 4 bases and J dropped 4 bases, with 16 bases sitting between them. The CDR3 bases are TGTGCCAGTAGTACGGGGGCCTCGAGGGGCACCGGGGAGCTGTTTTTT. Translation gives CASSTGASRGTGELFF. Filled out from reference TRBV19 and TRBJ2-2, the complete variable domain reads DGGITQSPKYLFRKEGQNVTLSCEQNLNHDAMYWYRQDPGQGLRLIYYSQIVNDFQKGDIAEGYSVSREKKESFPLTVTSAQKNPTAFYLCASSTGASRGTGELFFGEGSRLTVL.

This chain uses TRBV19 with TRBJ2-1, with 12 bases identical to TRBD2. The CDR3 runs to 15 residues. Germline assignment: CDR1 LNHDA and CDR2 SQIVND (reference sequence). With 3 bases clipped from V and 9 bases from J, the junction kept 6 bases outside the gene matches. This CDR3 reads CASSIGLAGIGEQFF. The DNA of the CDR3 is TGTGCCAGTAGTATTGGACTAGCGGGAATCGGTGAGCAGTTCTTC. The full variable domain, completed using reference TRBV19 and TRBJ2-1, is DGGITQSPKYLFRKEGQNVTLSCEQNLNHDAMYWYRQDPGQGLRLIYYSQIVNDFQKGDIAEGYSVSREKKESFPLTVTSAQKNPTAFYLCASSIGLAGIGEQFFGPGTRLTVL.